The following is a T cell receptor beta chain sequence with its context. Its antigen is unidentified. The CDR3 runs 14 residues. V was cut by 2 bases and J by 1 base, with 7 bases left in between. CDR1 MDHEN and CDR2 SYDVKM come from the germline V gene. The record originates from a study of siplizumab effects on memory and regulatory T cells. Overall study findings and caveats: Researchers could not give a naive or memory phenotype to roughly 75-97% of proliferating CD4+ or CD8+ clones. In unstimulated cells, naive T cells appeared more diverse than memory T cells and seemed major alloresponse contributors. The suppressive capacity of proliferating Tregs from siplizumab cultures remained unconfirmed. Tracing alloreactive clones into unstimulated subsets worked for only a minor fraction of them.

Profiling relied on immunoSEQ multiplex PCR, and the TCRdb table lists in-frame clones only, not all of them. The sample holds about 87,000 clones, roughly 87% seen once. The V and J genes are TRBV28 and TRBJ2-3; D gene ambiguous. This TCR was recovered from a human donor in good health. The source material was Tregs sorted from blood. This chain's CDR3 is CASSLPRGTDTQYF. DNA for the CDR3: TGTGCCAGCAGTTTACCCCGGGGCACAGATACGCAGTATTTT.